The sequence of this TCR beta chain was determined in a study of blood T cell repertoires in COVID-19. Study summary: There were acute and convalescent COVID-19 samples, and they came from the United States, Italy and Spain.

Per the study methods: Cell counts per sample came from amplifying reference gene primers. Generated by immunoSEQ multiplex PCR, the TCRdb table keeps only in-frame clones and is missing some. V and J calls and clone size are copied from that table; D and trimming were computed from the DNA. The data contain under 200,000 clones, roughly 80% of them singletons. The CDR3 has 16 residues. The germline gives CDR1 SGHAT, CDR2 FQNNGV. With 5 bases clipped from V and 3 bases from J, the junction kept 9 bases outside the gene matches. The sequencing input was peripheral blood. The chain links TRBV11-2 to TRBJ2-7; 11 bases line up with TRBD2. The sequence was collected from a man aged 70-80 years with acute or convalescent COVID-19. CDR3 bases: TGTGCCAGCAGCATCACTAGCGGGAGCGGACACTACGAGCAGTACTTC. This translates into CASSITSGSGHYEQYF.